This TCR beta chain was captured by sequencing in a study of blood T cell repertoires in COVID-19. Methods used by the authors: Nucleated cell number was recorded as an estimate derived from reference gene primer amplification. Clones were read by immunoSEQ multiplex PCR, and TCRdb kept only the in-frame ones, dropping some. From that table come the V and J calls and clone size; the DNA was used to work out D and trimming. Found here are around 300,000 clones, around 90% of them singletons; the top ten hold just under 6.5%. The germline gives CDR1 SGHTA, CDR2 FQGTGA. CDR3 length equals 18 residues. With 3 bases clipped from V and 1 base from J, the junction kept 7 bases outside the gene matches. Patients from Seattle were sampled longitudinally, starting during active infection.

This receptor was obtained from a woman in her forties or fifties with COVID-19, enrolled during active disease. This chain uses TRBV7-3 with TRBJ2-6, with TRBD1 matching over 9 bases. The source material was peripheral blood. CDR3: CASSLNSQGASGANVLTF. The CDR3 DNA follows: TGTGCCAGCAGCTTGAACTCACAGGGGGCGTCTGGGGCCAACGTCCTGACTTTC. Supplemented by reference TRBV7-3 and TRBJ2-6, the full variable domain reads GAGVSQTPSNKVTEKGKYVELRCDPISGHTALYWYRQSLGQGPEFLIYFQGTGAADDSGLPNDRFFAVRPEGSVSTLKIQRTERGDSAVYLCASSLNSQGASGANVLTFGAGSRLTVL.